The subject of this entry is one T cell receptor (beta chain). Sequencing used immunoSEQ multiplex PCR; TCRdb keeps in-frame clones, though not all of them. The sample consists of a few hundred thousand clones, 87% of them appearing once. Trimming shortened V by 4 bases and J by 4 bases, and 12 bases separated the two germline ends. Germline V lookup: CDR1 GTSNPN, CDR2 SVGIG (reference sequence). This CDR3 region has 13 residues. This entry belongs to a study of blood T cell repertoires in COVID-19. Study information: Spain, Italy and the United States supplied samples that represented acute and convalescent COVID-19.

The sequencing sample was made of peripheral blood. The V call is TRBV30, the J call TRBJ2-3; D unclear. The source of this sequence is a woman aged 45-65 years who had recovered from COVID-19. Here the CDR3 DNA reads TGTGCCTGGACTGTAGCTGGTGCAGATACGCAGTATTTT. Protein sequence: CAWTVAGADTQYF.